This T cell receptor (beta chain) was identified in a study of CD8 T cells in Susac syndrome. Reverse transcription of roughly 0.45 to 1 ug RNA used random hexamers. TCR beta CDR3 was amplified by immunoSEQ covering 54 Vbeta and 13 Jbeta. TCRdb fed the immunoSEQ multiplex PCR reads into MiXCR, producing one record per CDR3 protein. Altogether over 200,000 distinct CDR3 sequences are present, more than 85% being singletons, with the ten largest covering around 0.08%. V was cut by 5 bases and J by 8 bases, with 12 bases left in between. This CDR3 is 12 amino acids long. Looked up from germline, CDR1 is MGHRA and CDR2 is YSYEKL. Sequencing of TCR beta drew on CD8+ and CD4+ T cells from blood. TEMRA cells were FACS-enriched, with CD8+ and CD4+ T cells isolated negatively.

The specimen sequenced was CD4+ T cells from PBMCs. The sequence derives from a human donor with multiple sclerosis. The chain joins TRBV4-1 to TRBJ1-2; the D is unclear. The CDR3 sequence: CASSAEPRGYTF. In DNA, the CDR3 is TGCGCCAGCAGCGCAGAACCTCGGGGCTACACCTTC.